This entry describes one T cell receptor (beta chain). Profiling relied on immunoSEQ multiplex PCR, and the TCRdb table lists in-frame clones only, not all of them. The sample lists 140,000 to 150,000 clones; approximately 94% were seen once. These data originate in a study of T cell responses to AZD1222 COVID-19 vaccine. The sequencing here drew on peripheral blood, taken on day 0 of AZD1222 vaccination. The receptor's source is an adult in good health.

The CDR3 spells CASSQGQTAQPQHF. For the CDR3, the DNA is TGTGCCAGCAGCCAGGGGCAGACAGCTCAGCCCCAGCATTTT. The V gene is TRBV5-8, the J gene TRBJ1-5; weak D call: TRBD1 (6 bases). The CDR3 has 14 residues. Trimming shortened V by 4 bases and J by 6 bases, and 14 bases separated the two germline ends. Germline V gene data show CDR1 as SGHTS and CDR2 as YDEGEE.